This T cell receptor (beta chain) was identified during a study of monozygotic twins with inflammatory bowel disease. In germline, CDR1 is MDHEN, CDR2 SYDVKM. The CDR3 has 16 amino acids. Broader study findings: Concordant and discordant twins showed no difference in repertoire similarity, possibly from limited power. Whereas healthy co-twins had higher TCRbeta diversity (inverse Simpson), IBD patients had lower diversity.

Points on this clonotype: Its specificity is unknown.

Total RNA, at around 3,800 ng, went into every TCR library. Following a re-call of the 5' RACE reads, TCRdb has one entry per CDR3 protein and lacks DNA. This repertoire includes about 110,000 distinct CDR3 sequences. Sample: blood. The chain has TRBV28 and TRBJ2-3; as DNA is missing, the TRBD2 call by TCRdb cannot be tested. The receptor's source is a human donor with ulcerative colitis or Crohn's disease, or a healthy co-twin of an affected twin (not recorded which). Here the CDR3 reads CASSARLAGRKDTQYF.